This T cell receptor (beta chain) was sequenced in a study of beta chain features in type 1 diabetes. As for the study in general: The samples had around 98 million sorted cells examined in all.

Expressed TCRB transcripts were sequenced because the isolated RNA had all been reverse transcribed beforehand. The data were produced by immunoSEQ multiplex PCR, yet TCRdb's version contains in-frame clones alone and is incomplete. Altogether 130,000 or so clones are present, around 9% being singletons, with the ten largest covering approximately 0.7%. V dropped 6 bases and J dropped 4 bases, with 10 bases sitting between them. Germline CDR1 SNHLY, CDR2 FYNNEI. The CDR3 loop spans 13 amino acids. Sorting produced populations that all topped 95% purity. About this clone itself: Its antigen remains unknown.

Study findings and constraints: Moderate yet significant TCRB CDR3 shortening was seen in Type 1 diabetes patients in all four CD4+ subsets.

Sequences were obtained from central memory CD4+ T cells from blood. The sequence was collected from a man aged 30 to 45 with type 1 diabetes. The V gene is TRBV2, the J gene TRBJ2-1, with D perhaps matching TRBD1 (5 bases). The CDR3 DNA reads TGTGCCAGCAGATACGACAGATACAATGAGCAGTTCTTC. This gives the protein CASRYDRYNEQFF. The whole variable domain, remainder taken from reference TRBV2 and TRBJ2-1, is EPEVTQTPSHQVTQMGQEVILRCVPISNHLYFYWYRQILGQKVEFLVSFYNNEISEKSEIFDDQFSVERPDGSNFTLKIRSTKLEDSAMYFCASRYDRYNEQFFGPGTRLTVL.